This T cell receptor beta chain appears in the sequencing data of a study of cytomegalovirus exposure and HLA in healthy donors. Study-wide results and caveats: Among immune exposure information, only CMV serostatus was available. The authors assumed roughly uniform sequencing depth across donors for presence/absence analyses. In a later analysis, DRB1 alleles had the most associated TCRs; HLA-C alleles the fewest.

Comments on this clone: What it binds is not known.

V was pared by 2 bases and J by 4 bases, with 3 bases between. This CDR3 is 12 amino acids long. Germline V gene data show CDR1 as MDHEN and CDR2 as SYDVKM. The study ran its PCR with 60 Vbeta and 13 Jbeta primers. Measured with immunoSEQ multiplex PCR; TCRdb has only the in-frame clones, and not every one. The sample contains 150,000 to 160,000 clones, approximately 80% of which appear only once. V and J are TRBV28 and TRBJ2-1, with D uncertain. The sample comprised PBMCs. The receptor was derived from a man aged 25-45 years in good health and CMV-seropositive. CDR3 DNA: TGTGCCAGCAGTTTACTATACAATGAGCAGTTCTTC. This gives the protein CASSLLYNEQFF.